The T cell receptor (beta chain) described here comes from a study of PD-1 blockade in classical Hodgkin lymphoma. Per germline, CDR1 SGDLS and CDR2 YYNGEE. Trimming stripped 4 bases from V and 6 bases from J, with 10 bases between. The CDR3 consists of 12 residues. Brentuximab vedotin exposure varied among the patients, all of whom had relapsed after autologous stem cell transplantation. The method was immunoSEQ multiplex PCR; TCRdb's version includes in-frame clones alone and lacks a portion of them. The sample has about 34,000 clones, approximately 82% seen once. The gene calls are TRBV9 and TRBJ1-1; TRBD1 might be the D (5 bases). This specimen was peripheral blood mononuclear cells (PBMCs), taken before the second cycle of nivolumab. The TCR was taken from a human donor with classical Hodgkin lymphoma. The CDR3 is CASSPGGAEAFF. The CDR3 DNA follows: TGTGCCAGCAGCCCGGGGGGTGCTGAAGCTTTCTTT.